The 7 T cell receptor beta chains presented below share a single source sample, sequenced in a study of molecular identifiers for immune sequencing clone quantification. TCRdb processed the PCR reads anew with MiXCR; each CDR3 protein has one entry. The sample yields roughly 630,000 distinct CDR3 sequences, 25% seen once. Input material: naive CD8+ T cells from blood, with Jurkat cell RNA spiked in. Described subset: FACS-sorted CD8+CD4-CCR7+CD45RA+ naive T cells. Source of these receptors: a human donor in good health. Some libraries in this study had Jurkat cell RNA spiked in.

This clonotype has just a few counts. The chain uses TRBV19 and TRBJ1-5; TRBD1 matches at 7 bases. Germline V CDR1 and CDR2: LNHDA, SQIVND (reference sequence). The CDR3 has 16 residues. V gave up 3 bases and J gave up 2 bases; unmatched junction bases: 7. The CDR3 sequence: CASSMVRGRGNQPQHF. DNA for the CDR3: TGTGCCAGTAGTATGGTTAGGGGGCGCGGCAATCAGCCCCAGCATTTT.

This clonotype was observed a handful of times. The rearrangement uses TRBV6-1 and TRBJ1-5; D might be TRBD1 (6 bases). This CDR3 spans 20 amino acids. V was pared by 4 bases and J by 0 bases, with 25 bases between. CDR1 is MNHNS, CDR2 SASEGT, per germline. The CDR3 DNA reads TGTGCCAGCAGTGTCAGCCCCGAACAGGGTGGTTTTGATAGCAATCAGCCCCAGCATTTT. Protein sequence: CASSVSPEQGGFDSNQPQHF.

This clonotype occurred many times. V gene TRBV7-9 combines with J gene TRBJ2-3; 8 nucleotides line up with TRBD1. V lost 1 base and J lost 1; bases outside the gene matches: 1. This CDR3 contains 15 residues. Germline lookup yields CDR1 SEHNR and CDR2 FQNEAQ (reference sequence). CDR3 residues: CASSLVGQGTDTQYF. CDR3 nucleotide sequence: TGTGCCAGCAGCTTAGTGGGACAGGGCACAGATACGCAGTATTTT.

This clonotype was counted a few times. The chain has TRBV7-9 and TRBJ2-2; tentative D call: TRBD2 (5 bases). The V and J ends lost 4 bases and 6 bases respectively, with 12 bases between them. The CDR3 extends over 14 amino acids. Per germline, CDR1 SEHNR and CDR2 FQNEAQ (reference sequence). The CDR3 protein is CASSSTSSAGELFF. CDR3 nucleotide sequence: TGTGCCAGCAGCTCAACTAGTTCTGCCGGGGAGCTGTTTTTT.

The chain combines TRBV7-2 with TRBJ2-1; 9 bases agree with TRBD2. V shed 3 bases, J shed 7 bases, and the junction held 22 bases outside the gene matches. CDR1 SGHTA and CDR2 FQGNSA come from the germline V gene. The CDR3 length is 20 residues. The CDR3 nucleotides are TGTGCCAGCAGCTTCTCGGTGGTTTCAGGGGGAATTCTAGCGGGAAATGAGCAGTTCTTC. As protein: CASSFSVVSGGILAGNEQFF.

The V gene is TRBV27, the J gene TRBJ2-7; maybe TRBD1 (5 bases). With 0 bases removed from V and 5 bases from J, the gap between germline ends came to 11 bases. CDR3 length: 14 amino acids. Germline V gives CDR1 MNHEY, CDR2 SMNVEV (reference sequence). The DNA for the CDR3 is TGTGCCAGCAGTTTATCGTCCAGGGTGGACGAGCAGTACTTC. Encoded protein: CASSLSSRVDEQYF.

Concerning this clonotype: A read error is possible here, since a much larger clone lies one base away. The chain has TRBV25-1 and TRBJ1-1; D unresolved. The germline CDR1 and CDR2 sequences are MGHDK and SYGVNS. V gave up 5 bases and J gave up 6 bases, with 16 bases separating them. The length of the CDR3 is 14 residues. The CDR3 region has the DNA TGTGCCAGCAGTCCGCCGTGCCCGGTAGCTGAAGCTTTCTTT. Protein sequence: CASSPPCPVAEAFF. The full variable domain, rest sourced from reference TRBV25-1 and TRBJ1-1, is EADIYQTPRYLVIGTGKKITLECSQTMGHDKMYWYQQDPGMELHLIHYSYGVNSTEKGDLSSESTVSRIRTEHFPLTLESARPSHTSQYLCASSPPCPVAEAFFGQGTRLTVV.